This T cell receptor (beta chain) was retrieved from a study of T cells in narcolepsy. The protocol was immunoSEQ multiplex PCR, while the TCRdb copy is restricted to in-frame clones and leaves out a portion. This repertoire shows fewer than 40,000 clones, roughly 77% found once; its top ten account for under 1.2%. Per germline, CDR1 SGHTA and CDR2 FQGTGA. The CDR3 loop spans 15 amino acids. V lost 6 bases and J lost 6, with 18 bases in between. Points from the study as a whole: Same-patient CSF and blood CD4+ T cell clonotypes included HCRT-specific and TRIB2-specific autoreactive ones.

For this clone: Its specificity is not known.

The V call is TRBV7-3, the J call TRBJ2-1, with TRBD2 as a possible D gene (6 bases). The sequenced material came from CD45RA- memory CD4+ T cells from PBMCs. This clonotype was obtained from a human donor with narcolepsy. CDR3 loop: CASSYQRAHLNEQFF. The CDR3 coding sequence is TGTGCCAGCAGTTACCAGCGGGCCCACCTCAATGAGCAGTTCTTC.